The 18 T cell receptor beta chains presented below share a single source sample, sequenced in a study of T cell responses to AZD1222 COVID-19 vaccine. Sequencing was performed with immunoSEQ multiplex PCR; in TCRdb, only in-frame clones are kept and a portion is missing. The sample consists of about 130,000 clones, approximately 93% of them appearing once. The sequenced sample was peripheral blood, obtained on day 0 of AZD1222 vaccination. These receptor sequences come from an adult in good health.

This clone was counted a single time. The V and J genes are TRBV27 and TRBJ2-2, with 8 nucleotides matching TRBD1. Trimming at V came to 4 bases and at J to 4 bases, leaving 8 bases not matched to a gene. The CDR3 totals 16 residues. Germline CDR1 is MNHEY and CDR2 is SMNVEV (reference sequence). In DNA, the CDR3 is TGTGCCAGCAGTTCTACAGGGGGAAGAGGCACCGGGGAGCTGTTTTTT. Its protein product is CASSSTGGRGTGELFF.

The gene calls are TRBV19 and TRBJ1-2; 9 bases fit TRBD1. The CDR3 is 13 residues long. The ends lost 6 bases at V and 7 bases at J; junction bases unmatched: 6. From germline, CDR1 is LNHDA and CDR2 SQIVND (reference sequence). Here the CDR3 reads CASSVTGGRGYTF. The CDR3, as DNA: TGTGCCAGTAGCGTAACAGGGGGCCGTGGCTACACCTTC.

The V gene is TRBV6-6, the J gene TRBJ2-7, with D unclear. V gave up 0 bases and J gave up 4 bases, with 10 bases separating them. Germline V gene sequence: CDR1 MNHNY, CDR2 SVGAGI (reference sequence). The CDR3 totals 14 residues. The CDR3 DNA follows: TGTGCCAGCAGTTACTCGTCTTGGATGTACGAGCAGTACTTC. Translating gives CASSYSSWMYEQYF.

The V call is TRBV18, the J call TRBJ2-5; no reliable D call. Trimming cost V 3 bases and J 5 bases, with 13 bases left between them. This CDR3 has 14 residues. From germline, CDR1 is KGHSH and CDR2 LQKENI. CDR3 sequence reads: CASSPPSPRETQYF. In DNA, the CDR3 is TGTGCCAGCTCACCCCCCTCCCCCAGGGAGACCCAGTACTTC.

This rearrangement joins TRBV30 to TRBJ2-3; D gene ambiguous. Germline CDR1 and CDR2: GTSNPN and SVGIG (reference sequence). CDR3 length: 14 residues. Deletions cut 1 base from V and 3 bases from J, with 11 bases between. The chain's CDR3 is CAWSEYRVTDTQYF. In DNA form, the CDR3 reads TGTGCCTGGAGTGAATATCGGGTTACAGATACGCAGTATTTT.

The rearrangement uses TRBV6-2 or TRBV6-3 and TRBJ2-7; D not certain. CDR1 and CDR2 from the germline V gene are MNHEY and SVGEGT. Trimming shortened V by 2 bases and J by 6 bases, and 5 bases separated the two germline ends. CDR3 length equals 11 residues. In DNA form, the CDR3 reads TGTGCCAGCAGTTACGGTGCCGAGCAGTACTTC. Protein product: CASSYGAEQYF.

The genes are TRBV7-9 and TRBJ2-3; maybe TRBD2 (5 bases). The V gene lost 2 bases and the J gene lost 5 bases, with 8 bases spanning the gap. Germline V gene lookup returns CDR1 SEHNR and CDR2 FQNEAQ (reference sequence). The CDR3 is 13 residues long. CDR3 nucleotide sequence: TGTGCCAGCAGCTTATGGGGAGAAGATACGCAGTATTTT. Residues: CASSLWGEDTQYF.

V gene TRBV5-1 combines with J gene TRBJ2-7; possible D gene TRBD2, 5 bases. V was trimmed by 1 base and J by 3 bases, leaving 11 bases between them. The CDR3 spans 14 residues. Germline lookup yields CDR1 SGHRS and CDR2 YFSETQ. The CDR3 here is CASSLNTEGYEQYF. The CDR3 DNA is TGCGCCAGCAGCTTGAACACCGAGGGCTACGAGCAGTACTTC.

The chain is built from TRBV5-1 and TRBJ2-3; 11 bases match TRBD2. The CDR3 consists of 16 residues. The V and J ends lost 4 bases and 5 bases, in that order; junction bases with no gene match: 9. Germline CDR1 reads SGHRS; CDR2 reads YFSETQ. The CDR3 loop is CASSQLAGGPEDTQYF. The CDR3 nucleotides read TGCGCCAGCAGCCAATTAGCGGGAGGGCCAGAAGATACGCAGTATTTT.

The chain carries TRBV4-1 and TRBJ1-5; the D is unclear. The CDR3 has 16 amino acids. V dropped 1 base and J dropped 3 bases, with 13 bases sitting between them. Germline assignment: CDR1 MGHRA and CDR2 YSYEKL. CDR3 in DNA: TGCGCCAGCAGCCAAGTGTACCAGCCGTACAATCAGCCCCAGCATTTT. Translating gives CASSQVYQPYNQPQHF.

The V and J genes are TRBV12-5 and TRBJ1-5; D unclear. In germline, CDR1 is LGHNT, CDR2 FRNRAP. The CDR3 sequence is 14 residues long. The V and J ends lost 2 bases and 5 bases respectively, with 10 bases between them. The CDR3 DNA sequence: TGTGCTAGTGGTTTGTCCCCCTCCCATCAGCCCCAGCATTTT. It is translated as CASGLSPSHQPQHF.

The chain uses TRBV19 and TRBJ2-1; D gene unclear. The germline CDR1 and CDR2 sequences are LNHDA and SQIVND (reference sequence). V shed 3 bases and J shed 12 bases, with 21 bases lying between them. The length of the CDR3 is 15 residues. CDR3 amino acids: CASSMPSVGFFGQFF. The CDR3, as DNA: TGTGCCAGTAGTATGCCCTCGGTTGGTTTTTTTGGGCAGTTCTTC. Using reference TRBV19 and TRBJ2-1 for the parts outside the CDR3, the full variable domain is DGGITQSPKYLFRKEGQNVTLSCEQNLNHDAMYWYRQDPGQGLRLIYYSQIVNDFQKGDIAEGYSVSREKKESFPLTVTSAQKNPTAFYLCASSMPSVGFFGQFFGPGTRLTVL.

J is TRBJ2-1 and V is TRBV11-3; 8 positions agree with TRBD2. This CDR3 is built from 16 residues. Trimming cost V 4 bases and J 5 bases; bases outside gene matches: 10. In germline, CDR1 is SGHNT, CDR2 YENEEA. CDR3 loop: CASSYQTSAPNNEQFF. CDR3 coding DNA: TGTGCCAGCAGCTATCAGACTAGCGCCCCGAACAATGAGCAGTTCTTC.

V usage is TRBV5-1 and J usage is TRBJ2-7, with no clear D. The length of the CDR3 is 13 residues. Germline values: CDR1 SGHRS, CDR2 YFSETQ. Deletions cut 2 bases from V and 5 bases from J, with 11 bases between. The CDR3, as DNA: TGCGCCAGCAGCTTCGCCCCAGACAACGAGCAGTACTTC. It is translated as CASSFAPDNEQYF.

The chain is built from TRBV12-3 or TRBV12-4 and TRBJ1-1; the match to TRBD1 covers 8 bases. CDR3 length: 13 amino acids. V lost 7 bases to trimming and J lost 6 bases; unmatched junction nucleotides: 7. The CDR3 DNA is TGTGCCAGCAACCCGACAGGGGACGCTGAAGCTTTCTTT. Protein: CASNPTGDAEAFF.

The DNA for the CDR3 is TGTGCCAGCAGCGGACCCGGGACTAGCGAGAGGAATGAGCAGTTCTTC. Translated: CASSGPGTSERNEQFF. J is TRBJ2-1 and V is TRBV7-9, with 10 bases fitting TRBD2. The CDR3 consists of 16 residues. Germline V gene data show CDR1 as SEHNR and CDR2 as FQNEAQ (reference sequence). After removal of 5 bases from V and 7 bases from J, the junction contained 11 bases not matched to a gene.

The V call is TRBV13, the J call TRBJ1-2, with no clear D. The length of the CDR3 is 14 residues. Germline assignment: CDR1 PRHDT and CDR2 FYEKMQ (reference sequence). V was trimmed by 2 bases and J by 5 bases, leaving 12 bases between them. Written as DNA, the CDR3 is TGTGCCAGCAGCTTACAAACCCAGGAGTATGGCTACACCTTC. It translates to CASSLQTQEYGYTF.

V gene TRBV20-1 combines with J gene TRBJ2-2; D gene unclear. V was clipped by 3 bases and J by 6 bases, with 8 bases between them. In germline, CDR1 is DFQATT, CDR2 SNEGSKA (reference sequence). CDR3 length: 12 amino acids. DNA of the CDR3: TGCAGTGCTAGTGGTTGGGCCGGGGAGCTGTTTTTT. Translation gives CSASGWAGELFF.